This T cell receptor (beta chain) was documented in a study of shared clonotypes between healthy human individuals. With regard to this clone: As yet, its antigen is unknown.

The V end lost 5 bases, the J end lost 5 bases, and 12 bases lay between the germline ends. The CDR3 extends over 13 amino acids. Germline CDR1 reads PRHDT; CDR2 reads FYEKMQ (reference sequence). Naive CD8 cells lacked CD45RO and underwent positive selection for CCR7, leaving out terminally differentiated effector memory CD45RA+ cells. Study-wide results and limits: It was the non-shared clonotypes that had lower generation probabilities than clonotypes shared by all four donors. It was expected that sequencing depth would affect clonotype sharing among donors. With a handful of donors compared, 4.5% to 6.5% of naive CD4 clonotypes were shared.

Methods used by the authors: Quality scores were absent from the junction-only immunoSEQ sequences, so filtering differed. TCRdb keeps only in-frame clones here, not all; method: immunoSEQ multiplex PCR. From that table come the V and J calls and clone size; the DNA was used to work out D and trimming. Seen here are about 2 million clones, about 95% observed once, and the top ten hold roughly 1%. This chain connects TRBV13 to TRBJ1-1, with D uncertain. This sequence originates from a man aged 18 to 35 in good health. The sequenced material came from naive CD8+ T cells sorted from blood. The CDR3 protein is CASSGVGGTEAFF. The CDR3 bases are TGTGCCAGCAGCGGCGTGGGAGGGACTGAAGCTTTCTTT.